Described below is a single TCR beta chain sequence and its context. The antigen it recognizes is unknown. No base quality information exists; no much larger clone differs at one position. The data are from a study of IL-17A CD8 T cells in psoriatic arthritis synovium. Some background on the complete study: The study aimed to define the phenotype, molecular profile and function of synovial IL-17A+CD8+ T cells in psoriatic arthritis pathogenesis.

The CDR3 starts with the cysteine, ends with the phenylalanine, and has 12 residues. Left in the record is the CDR3 DNA by itself, 36 bases read in frame from the first base. The germline V gene (reference sequence) specifies GTSNPN as CDR1 and SVGIG as CDR2. Trimming costs V 4 bases and J 9 bases, and their ends lie 13 bases apart. What the work shows at the level of the full study, not this receptor alone: TCR sequencing covered only a few patients, which the authors acknowledged as a limited sample size. Cells came from synovial fluid rather than synovial tissue, since no psoriatic arthritis synovial tissue samples were available. Morisita overlap indices above 0.8 were seen in a couple of patients because many Tc17 clones were shared with the synovial Tc1 population. Although some individual clones took up over 4% of the repertoire, most synovial CD8+ subsets stayed polyclonal.

After DNA extraction (Qiagen), TCRbeta V-D-J rearrangements underwent bias-controlled amplification and then high-throughput sequencing (immunoSEQ; Adaptive Biotech). On the study's bioinformatics: The immunoSEQ Analyzer platform was used for sequence-level analysis of productive sequences. Clonality was calculated as 1 minus Pielou's evenness, so values run from 0 (highly polyclonal) up to 1 (monoclonal). The Morisita index, ranging from 0 (no similarity) to 1 (complete similarity), was used to quantify repertoire overlap between subsets. The table was pulled from immuneACCESS by TCRdb, which kept in-frame rearrangements only. Such tables lose some clones; where checked, under half of the loss comes from unresolved V genes, and the rest has no known cause. D and trimming come from the DNA, and the V and J calls and clone size come from that table. The sample table lists thousands of clones, over 60% of them with a count of one. The ten largest clones take up around 10% of the sample.

CD3+ T cells were isolated magnetically, stimulated for under 1.9 hours with PMA and ionomycin, and then labeled using IL-17A and IFNgamma cytokine secretion assays. Synovial fluid effusions were aspirated from actively inflamed joints of psoriatic arthritis patients. For each patient, synovial fluid served as the source from which three memory CD8+ T cell populations were isolated by sorting: Tc1 cells (IL-17A-IFNgamma+), Tc17 cells (IL-17A+) and the bulk memory fraction, allowing their TCR repertoires to be compared. Psoriatic arthritis patients met the Classification of Psoriatic Arthritis Study Group (CASPAR) criteria. Cytokine-secreting cells were counterstained with viability dye and anti-CD3, CD8, CD14 and CD4 antibodies and sorted on a BD FACSAria. TCRbeta sequencing was performed on sorted synovial fluid CD8+ T cell subsets from three patients with psoriatic arthritis. Synovial fluid mononuclear cells were isolated with Lymphoprep and cryopreserved in liquid nitrogen before use. The medium used for cryopreservation had around 50% fetal calf serum and roughly 10% dimethyl sulfoxide.

The TCR originated in a human donor with psoriatic arthritis. Sequencing was carried out using IFN-gamma+ CD8+ T cells from synovial fluid. Reading the label with the study, this specimen's cell subset or site is: IL-17A-IFNgamma+ memory CD8+ (Tc1) cells. Rearrangement joined TRBV30 to TRBJ2-1; the D gene is possibly TRBD2, with 5 bases matching. The nucleotide sequence reads TGTGCCTGGACAGCGGACCGGGGTGAGCAGTTCTTC. Its amino acids are CAWTADRGEQFF.